This entry features one T cell receptor beta chain sequence. Its antigen is not identified. TCRdb reprocessed the 5' RACE reads via MiXCR and lists one record per CDR3 protein. The table shows tens of thousands of distinct CDR3 sequences, with roughly 12% occurring only once. This sample stems from a study of T-cell memory formation after mild COVID-19. On the study more broadly: TCR clusters were mostly confined to one donor each. Study-wide results and limits: Shrinking CD4+ clones resided mostly in CM and EM, and CD8+ ones in EMRA. The study found balanced CD4/CD8 in clones contracting day 15 to 85 and a CD4+ lean in later expanders. Cross-reactive memory apparently joined, as some responding clones appeared in pre-infection memory.

CDR1 KGHDR and CDR2 SFDVKD come from the germline V gene. This CDR3 is 14 amino acids long. V shed 3 bases and J shed 2 bases, with 6 bases lying between them. The sequenced sample consisted of PBMCs or a T cell subset sorted from them (not recorded which). The chain employs TRBV24-1 and TRBJ2-2; D remains unclear. The source of this sequence is a man aged 18 to 30 who had mild COVID-19 (a few samples of this study predate the infection). Cell type and time point are not known. For the CDR3, the DNA is TGTGCCACCAGTGATCCGATTAACACCGGGGAGCTGTTTTTT. Translating gives CATSDPINTGELFF.